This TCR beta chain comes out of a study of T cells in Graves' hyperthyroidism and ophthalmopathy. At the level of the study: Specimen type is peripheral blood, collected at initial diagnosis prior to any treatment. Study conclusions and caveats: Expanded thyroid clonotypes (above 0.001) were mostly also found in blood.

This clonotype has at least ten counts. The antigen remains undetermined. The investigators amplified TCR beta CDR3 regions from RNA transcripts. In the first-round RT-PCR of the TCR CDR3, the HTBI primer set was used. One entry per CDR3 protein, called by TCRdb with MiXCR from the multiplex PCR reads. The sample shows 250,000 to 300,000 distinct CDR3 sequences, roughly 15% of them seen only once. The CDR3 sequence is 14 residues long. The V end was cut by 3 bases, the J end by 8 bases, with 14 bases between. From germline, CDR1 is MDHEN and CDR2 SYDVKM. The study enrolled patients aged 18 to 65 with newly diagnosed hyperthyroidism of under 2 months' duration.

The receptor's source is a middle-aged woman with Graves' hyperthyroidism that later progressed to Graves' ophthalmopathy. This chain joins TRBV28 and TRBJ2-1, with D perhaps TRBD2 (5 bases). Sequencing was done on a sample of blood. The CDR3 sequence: CASSFHQRMDEQFF. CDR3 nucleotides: TGTGCCAGCAGTTTTCATCAGCGGATGGATGAGCAGTTCTTC.